The following is a TCR beta chain sequence with its context. An end of the junction does not agree with germline; a read error may underlie this. The length of the CDR3 is 15 residues. Germline CDR1 reads LNHDA; CDR2 reads SQIVND (reference sequence). This specimen comes from a study of blood T cell repertoires in COVID-19. Study-wide context: Collection of acute and convalescent COVID-19 samples took place in the United States, Italy and Spain. T cells, B-cell-depleted T cells, or PBMCs provided the cDNA or gDNA that served as material.

Membership in each cohort depended on participant-reported clinical history. This table comes from immunoSEQ multiplex PCR, and its TCRdb copy is limited to in-frame clones, with some not included. The repertoire holds 130,000 or so clones, with around four fifths as singletons. The receptor was isolated from a man aged 40-49 years with acute COVID-19. Sequenced: PBMCs or T cells enriched from blood (not recorded which). The J gene is TRBJ2-2, the V gene TRBV19, with D tentatively TRBD1 (5 bases). The CDR3 spells CATTSGQGSTRELFF. The CDR3 DNA follows: TGTGCCACCACCTCAGGGCAGGGAAGCACCAGGGAGCTGTTTTTT.